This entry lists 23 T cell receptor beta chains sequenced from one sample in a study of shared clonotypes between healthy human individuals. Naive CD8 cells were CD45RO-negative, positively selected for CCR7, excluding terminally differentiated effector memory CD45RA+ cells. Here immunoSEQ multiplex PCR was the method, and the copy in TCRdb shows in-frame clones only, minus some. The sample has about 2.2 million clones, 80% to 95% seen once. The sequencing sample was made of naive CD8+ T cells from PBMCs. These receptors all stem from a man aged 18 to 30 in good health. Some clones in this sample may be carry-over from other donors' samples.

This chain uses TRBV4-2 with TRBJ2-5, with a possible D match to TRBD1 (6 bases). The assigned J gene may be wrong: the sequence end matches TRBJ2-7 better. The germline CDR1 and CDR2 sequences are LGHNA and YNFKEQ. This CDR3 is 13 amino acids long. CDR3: CASSAQGTYEQYF. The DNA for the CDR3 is TGTGCCAGCAGCGCGCAGGGGACCTACGAGCAGTACTTC.

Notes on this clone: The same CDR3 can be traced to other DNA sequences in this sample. The DNA of the CDR3 is TGTGCCAGCAGCTTAGAGGGGTACGAGCAGTACTTC. Amino acids: CASSLEGYEQYF. The J gene is TRBJ2-7, the V gene TRBV13; D perhaps matches TRBD1 (5 bases). V was clipped by 1 base and J by 4 bases, with 5 bases between them. The CDR3 totals 12 residues. Germline CDR1 PRHDT, CDR2 FYEKMQ (reference sequence).

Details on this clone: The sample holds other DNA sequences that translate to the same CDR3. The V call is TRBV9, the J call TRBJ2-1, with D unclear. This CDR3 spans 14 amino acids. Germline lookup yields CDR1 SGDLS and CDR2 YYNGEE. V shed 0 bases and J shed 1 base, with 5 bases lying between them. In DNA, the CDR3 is TGTGCCAGCAGCGTAGACGGATCCTACAATGAGCAGTTCTTC. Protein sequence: CASSVDGSYNEQFF.

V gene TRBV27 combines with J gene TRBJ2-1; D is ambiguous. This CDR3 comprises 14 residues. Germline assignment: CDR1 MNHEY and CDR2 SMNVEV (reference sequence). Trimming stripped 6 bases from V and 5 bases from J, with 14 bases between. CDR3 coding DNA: TGTGCCAGCAGGGGGTACCCAACCCACAATGAGCAGTTCTTC. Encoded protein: CASRGYPTHNEQFF.

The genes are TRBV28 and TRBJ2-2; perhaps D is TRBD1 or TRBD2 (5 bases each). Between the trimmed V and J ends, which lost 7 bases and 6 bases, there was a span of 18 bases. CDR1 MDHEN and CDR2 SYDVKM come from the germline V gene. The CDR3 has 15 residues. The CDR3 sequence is CASTSGRRGAGELFF. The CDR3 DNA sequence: TGTGCCAGCACCTCAGGGAGAAGAGGAGCCGGGGAGCTGTTTTTT. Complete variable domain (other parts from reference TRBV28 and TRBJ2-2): DVKVTQSSRYLVKRTGEKVFLECVQDMDHENMFWYRQDPGLGLRLIYFSYDVKMKEKGDIPEGYSVSREKKERFSLILESASTNQTSMYLCASTSGRRGAGELFFGEGSRLTVL.

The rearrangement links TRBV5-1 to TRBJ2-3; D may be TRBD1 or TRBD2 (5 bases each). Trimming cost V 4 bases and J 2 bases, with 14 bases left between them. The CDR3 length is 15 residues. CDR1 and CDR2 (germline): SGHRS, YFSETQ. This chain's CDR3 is CASSGDQEFTDTQYF. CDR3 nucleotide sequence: TGCGCCAGCAGCGGGGACCAGGAGTTCACAGATACGCAGTATTTT.

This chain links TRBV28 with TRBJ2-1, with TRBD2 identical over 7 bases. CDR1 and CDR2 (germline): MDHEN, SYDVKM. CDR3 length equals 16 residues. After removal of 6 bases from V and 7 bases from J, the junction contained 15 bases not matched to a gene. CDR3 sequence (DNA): TGTGCCAGCAGGGCATCGGGCGGGAGAGGGTTTAATGAGCAGTTCTTC. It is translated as CASRASGGRGFNEQFF.

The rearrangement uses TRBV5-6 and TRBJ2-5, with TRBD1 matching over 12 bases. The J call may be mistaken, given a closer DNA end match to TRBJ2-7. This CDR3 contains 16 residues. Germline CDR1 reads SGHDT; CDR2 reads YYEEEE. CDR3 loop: CASSLDTGTGGNEQYF. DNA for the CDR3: TGTGCCAGCAGCCTAGATACCGGGACAGGGGGCAACGAGCAGTACTTC.

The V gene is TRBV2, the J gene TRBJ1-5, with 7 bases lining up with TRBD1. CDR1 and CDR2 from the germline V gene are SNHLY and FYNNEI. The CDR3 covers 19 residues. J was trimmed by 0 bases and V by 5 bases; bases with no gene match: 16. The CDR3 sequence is CASSSREGTDVYSNQPQHF. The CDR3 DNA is TGTGCCAGCAGTTCCCGAGAGGGGACAGATGTTTATAGCAATCAGCCCCAGCATTTT. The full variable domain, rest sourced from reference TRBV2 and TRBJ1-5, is EPEVTQTPSHQVTQMGQEVILRCVPISNHLYFYWYRQILGQKVEFLVSFYNNEISEKSEIFDDQFSVERPDGSNFTLKIRSTKLEDSAMYFCASSSREGTDVYSNQPQHFGDGTRLSIL.

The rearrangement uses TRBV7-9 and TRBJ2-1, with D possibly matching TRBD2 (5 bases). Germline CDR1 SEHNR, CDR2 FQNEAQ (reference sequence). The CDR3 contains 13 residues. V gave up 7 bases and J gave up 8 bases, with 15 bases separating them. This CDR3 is CASTPGPGDEQFF. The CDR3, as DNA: TGTGCCAGCACTCCTGGCCCCGGGGATGAGCAGTTCTTC.

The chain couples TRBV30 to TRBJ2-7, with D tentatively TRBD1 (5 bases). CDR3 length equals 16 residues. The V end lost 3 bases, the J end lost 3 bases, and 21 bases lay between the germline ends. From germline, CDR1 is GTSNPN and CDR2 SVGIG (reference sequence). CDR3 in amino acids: CAWSSTATDRYYEQYF. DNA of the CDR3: TGTGCCTGGAGCTCTACTGCGACAGACCGATACTACGAGCAGTACTTC.

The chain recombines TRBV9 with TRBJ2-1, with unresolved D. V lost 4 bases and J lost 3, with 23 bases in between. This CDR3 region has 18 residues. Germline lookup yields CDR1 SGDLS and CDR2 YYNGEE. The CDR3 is CASSTLGRQKSIYNEQFF. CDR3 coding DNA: TGTGCCAGCAGCACACTCGGAAGGCAGAAATCGATCTACAATGAGCAGTTCTTC.

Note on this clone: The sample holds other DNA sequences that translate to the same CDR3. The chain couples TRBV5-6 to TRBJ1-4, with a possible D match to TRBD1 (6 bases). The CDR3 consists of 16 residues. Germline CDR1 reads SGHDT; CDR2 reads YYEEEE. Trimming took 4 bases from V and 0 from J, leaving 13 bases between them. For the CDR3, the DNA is TGTGCCAGCAGCCTGACAGGCCCTGCAACTAATGAAAAACTGTTTTTT. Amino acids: CASSLTGPATNEKLFF.

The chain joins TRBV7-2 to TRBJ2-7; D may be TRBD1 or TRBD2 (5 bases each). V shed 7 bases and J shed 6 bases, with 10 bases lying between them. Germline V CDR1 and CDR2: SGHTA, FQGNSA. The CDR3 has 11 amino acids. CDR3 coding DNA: TGTGCCAGCACTTTGGGGGTCGAGCAGTACTTC. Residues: CASTLGVEQYF.

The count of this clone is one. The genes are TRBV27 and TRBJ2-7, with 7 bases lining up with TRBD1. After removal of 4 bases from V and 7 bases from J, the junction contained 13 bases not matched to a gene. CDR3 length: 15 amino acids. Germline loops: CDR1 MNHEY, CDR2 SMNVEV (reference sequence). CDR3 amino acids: CASSWGQTLNEEQYF. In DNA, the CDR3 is TGTGCCAGCAGTTGGGGACAGACCCTAAATGAGGAGCAGTACTTC.

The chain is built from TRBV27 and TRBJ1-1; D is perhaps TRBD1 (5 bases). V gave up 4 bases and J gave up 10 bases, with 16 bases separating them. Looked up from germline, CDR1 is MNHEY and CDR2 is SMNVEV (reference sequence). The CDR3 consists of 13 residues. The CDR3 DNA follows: TGTGCCAGCAGTTCCCGGGGCCCGGTATTAGCTTTCTTT. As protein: CASSSRGPVLAFF.

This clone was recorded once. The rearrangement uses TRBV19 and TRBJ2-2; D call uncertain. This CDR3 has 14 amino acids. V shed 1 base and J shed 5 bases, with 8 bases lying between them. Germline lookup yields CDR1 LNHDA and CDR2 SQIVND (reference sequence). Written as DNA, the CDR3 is TGTGCCAGTAGTATAGTTTCCCGAACCGGGGAGCTGTTTTTT. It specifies CASSIVSRTGELFF.

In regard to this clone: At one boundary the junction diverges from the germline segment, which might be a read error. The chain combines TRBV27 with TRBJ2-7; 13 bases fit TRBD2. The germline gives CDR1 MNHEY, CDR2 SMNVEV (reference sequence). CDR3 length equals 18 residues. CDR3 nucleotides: TGTGCCAGCAGTCTATCCTCGGGACTAGCGGGATTTCCCTACGAGCAGTACTTC. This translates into CASSLSSGLAGFPYEQYF.

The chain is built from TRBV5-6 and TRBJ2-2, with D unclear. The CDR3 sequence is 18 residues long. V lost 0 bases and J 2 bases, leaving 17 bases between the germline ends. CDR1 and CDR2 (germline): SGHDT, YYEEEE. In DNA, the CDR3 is TGTGCCAGCAGCTTGGTAATACCACTTGAGATTAACACCGGGGAGCTGTTTTTT. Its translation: CASSLVIPLEINTGELFF.

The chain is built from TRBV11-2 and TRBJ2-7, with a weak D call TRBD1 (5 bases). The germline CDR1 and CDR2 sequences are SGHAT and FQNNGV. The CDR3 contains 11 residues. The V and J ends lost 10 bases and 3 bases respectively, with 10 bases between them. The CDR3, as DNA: TGTGCCACCTCCCAGGGCTACGAGCAGTACTTC. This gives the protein CATSQGYEQYF. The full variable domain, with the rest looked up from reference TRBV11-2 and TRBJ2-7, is EAGVAQSPRYKIIEKRQSVAFWCNPISGHATLYWYQQILGQGPKLLIQFQNNGVVDDSQLPKDRFSAERLKGVDSTLKIQPAKLEDSAVYLCATSQGYEQYFGPGTRLTVT.

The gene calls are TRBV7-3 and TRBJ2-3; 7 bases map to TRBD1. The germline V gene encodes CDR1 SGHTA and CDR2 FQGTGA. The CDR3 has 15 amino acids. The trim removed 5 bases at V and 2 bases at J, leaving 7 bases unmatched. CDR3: CASSRGQTDTDTQYF. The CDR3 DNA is TGTGCCAGCAGCCGGGGACAGACCGACACAGATACGCAGTATTTT.

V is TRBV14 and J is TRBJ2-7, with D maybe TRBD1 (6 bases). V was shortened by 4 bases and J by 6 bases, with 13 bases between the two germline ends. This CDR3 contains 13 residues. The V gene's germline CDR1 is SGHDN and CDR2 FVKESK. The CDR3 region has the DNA TGTGCCAGCAGCCCCGGACAGTCCATCGAGCAGTACTTC. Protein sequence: CASSPGQSIEQYF.

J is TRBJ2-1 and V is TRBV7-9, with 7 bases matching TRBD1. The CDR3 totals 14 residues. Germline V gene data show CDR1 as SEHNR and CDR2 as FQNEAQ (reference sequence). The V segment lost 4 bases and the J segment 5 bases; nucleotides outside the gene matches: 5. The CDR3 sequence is CASSWGTAHNEQFF. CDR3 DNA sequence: TGTGCCAGCAGCTGGGGGACAGCACACAATGAGCAGTTCTTC.